These T cell receptor beta chains were read from a single sample in a study of Tregs in tolerant kidney transplant recipients. Only in-frame clones appear in the TCRdb table, and some are missing; sequencing was by immunoSEQ multiplex PCR. The sample holds 110,000 or so clones, 90% seen once. Sequencing was performed on CD4+ T cells from blood, taken before the transplant. The source of these receptors is a human donor who received a combined kidney and bone marrow transplant. CDR3s include the opening cysteine and the closing phenylalanine or tryptophan. Fields, in order: J gene, V gene, clone size, D gene, CDR3 DNA, CDR3 protein. The D gene is left open where the match is weak. Clone size is given for some rows only: seen once, a few or many times, or a class if the clone is expanded.

J gene: TRBJ1-5; V gene: TRBV20-1; clone size: once; D gene: .; CDR3 DNA: TGCAGTGCAGCGGCAGGCGGACCCCAGCATTTT; CDR3 protein: CSAAAGGPQHF
J gene: TRBJ2-7; V gene: TRBV5-1; clone size: .; D gene: .; CDR3 DNA: TGCGCCAGCAGCTCCGGGGGCTACGAGCAGTACTTC; CDR3 protein: CASSSGGYEQYF
J gene: TRBJ2-7; V gene: TRBV7-2; clone size: .; D gene: TRBD1; CDR3 DNA: TGTGCCAGCAGCTCCAACAGGGGTCCCACCTACGAGCAGTACTTC; CDR3 protein: CASSSNRGPTYEQYF
J gene: TRBJ2-1; V gene: TRBV2; clone size: .; D gene: .; CDR3 DNA: TGTGCCAGCAGTGGTCCGGGACAGGGGGATCTAGCGGGAGAAAATGGGTCCTACAATGAGCAGTTCTTC; CDR3 protein: CASSGPGQGDLAGENGSYNEQFF
J gene: TRBJ2-7; V gene: TRBV7-2; clone size: .; D gene: .; CDR3 DNA: TGTGCCAGCAGCCCGCGGGGACAGAGCTACGAGCAGTACTTC; CDR3 protein: CASSPRGQSYEQYF
J gene: TRBJ1-2; V gene: TRBV19; clone size: .; D gene: TRBD1; CDR3 DNA: TGTGCCAGTTCTACCTGGACAGGGAATAACTATGGCTACACCTTC; CDR3 protein: CASSTWTGNNYGYTF
J gene: TRBJ1-2; V gene: TRBV19; clone size: .; D gene: .; CDR3 DNA: TGTGCCAGTAGTATAGGGGTGACAGTGAACTATGGCTACACCTTC; CDR3 protein: CASSIGVTVNYGYTF
J gene: TRBJ1-2; V gene: TRBV7-2; clone size: .; D gene: TRBD1; CDR3 DNA: TGTGCCAGCAGCCTAACCCGGGACAGCTCTAACTATGGCTACACCTTC; CDR3 protein: CASSLTRDSSNYGYTF
J gene: TRBJ1-1; V gene: TRBV5-1; clone size: few; D gene: .; CDR3 DNA: TGCGCCAGCAGCTTGGGATTCGGGACTGAAGCTTTCTTT; CDR3 protein: CASSLGFGTEAFF
J gene: TRBJ2-3; V gene: TRBV5-1; clone size: once; D gene: TRBD2; CDR3 DNA: TGCGCCAGCAGCGGAGGAGCGGGGCGCACAGATACGCAGTATTTT; CDR3 protein: CASSGGAGRTDTQYF
J gene: TRBJ2-7; V gene: TRBV4-3; clone size: .; D gene: TRBD1; CDR3 DNA: TGCGCCAGCAGCCAAAGACAGGGGGTCTCCTACGAGCAGTACTTC; CDR3 protein: CASSQRQGVSYEQYF
J gene: TRBJ1-5; V gene: TRBV7-2; clone size: once; D gene: .; CDR3 DNA: TGTGCCAGCAGCTTAGTTCTTGGCCAGCCCCAGCATTTT; CDR3 protein: CASSLVLGQPQHF
J gene: TRBJ2-1; V gene: TRBV6-5; clone size: .; D gene: TRBD2; CDR3 DNA: TGTGCCAGCAGTTCAGCCGGGACTAGTTCCTACAATGAGCAGTTCTTC; CDR3 protein: CASSSAGTSSYNEQFF
J gene: TRBJ2-5; V gene: TRBV2; clone size: once; D gene: .; CDR3 DNA: TGTGCCACCATCTCTAGTTCGGGGGGCCGGTCGGAGACCCAGTACTTC; CDR3 protein: CATISSSGGRSETQYF
J gene: TRBJ2-7; V gene: TRBV4-1; clone size: once; D gene: .; CDR3 DNA: TGCGCCAGCAGCCCCTCCTGGGACTTCTCCTACGAGCAGTACTTC; CDR3 protein: CASSPSWDFSYEQYF
J gene: TRBJ2-3; V gene: TRBV9; clone size: .; D gene: TRBD2; CDR3 DNA: TGTGCCAGCAGCGTAATGGCGGGAGTCAGCACAGATACGCAGTATTTT; CDR3 protein: CASSVMAGVSTDTQYF
J gene: TRBJ2-7; V gene: TRBV5-4; clone size: .; D gene: TRBD1; CDR3 DNA: TGTGCCAGCAGCTTCCAGGGGGCAACCTACGAGCAGTACTTC; CDR3 protein: CASSFQGATYEQYF
J gene: TRBJ1-1; V gene: TRBV6-1; clone size: .; D gene: .; CDR3 DNA: TGTGCCAGCAGTACACAGGGACACGGCGCTTTCTTT; CDR3 protein: CASSTQGHGAFF
J gene: TRBJ1-1; V gene: TRBV6-5; clone size: .; D gene: TRBD1; CDR3 DNA: TGTGCCAGCAGGAGGACAGGGGGCCCTGGGACTGAAGCTTTCTTT; CDR3 protein: CASRRTGGPGTEAFF
J gene: TRBJ2-1; V gene: TRBV9; clone size: .; D gene: TRBD1; CDR3 DNA: TGTGCCAGCAGCGTTCGGACAGGGGGCCTTGGCAATGAGCAGTTCTTC; CDR3 protein: CASSVRTGGLGNEQFF
J gene: TRBJ1-6; V gene: TRBV28; clone size: few; D gene: .; CDR3 DNA: TGTGCCAGCAGCGTAAATTCACCCCTCCACTTT; CDR3 protein: CASSVNSPLHF
J gene: TRBJ2-7; V gene: TRBV5-1; clone size: .; D gene: TRBD2; CDR3 DNA: TGCGCCAGCAGCTTGAGGACTAGCCTGAACGAGCAGTACTTC; CDR3 protein: CASSLRTSLNEQYF